This T cell receptor (beta chain) was captured in a study of T cell clonality in common variable immunodeficiency. To note about this clone: What it recognizes is unknown. The observed sequence ends 3 residues before the CDR3 terminus, with the missing tail filled in from the germline J gene.

The method was immunoSEQ multiplex PCR; TCRdb's version includes in-frame clones alone and lacks a portion of them. The sample shows about 23,000 clones, none of them appearing just once. Study observations and caveats: In common variable immunodeficiency, TCR beta chains reportedly carried fewer deletions and N-nucleotide insertions.

Germline loops: CDR1 SGHRS, CDR2 YFSETQ. The trim removed 4 bases at V and 6 bases at J, leaving 6 bases unmatched. The CDR3 extends over 14 amino acids. Sequences were obtained from peripheral blood mononuclear cells. The chain employs TRBV5-1 and TRBJ2-1; 8 bases line up with TRBD1. This TCR came from a human donor with common variable immunodeficiency. The CDR3 spells CASSGQGAGNEQFF. The covered CDR3 bases are TGCGCCAGCAGCGGGCAGGGGGCCGGCAATGAG. Full variable domain (remainder filled in from reference TRBV5-1 and TRBJ2-1): KAGVTQTPRYLIKTRGQQVTLSCSPISGHRSVSWYQQTPGQGLQFLFEYFSETQRNKGNFPGRFSGRQFSNSRSEMNVSTLELGDSALYLCASSGQGAGNEQFFGPGTRLTVL.